This T cell receptor beta chain derives from a study of cytomegalovirus exposure and HLA in healthy donors. The CDR3 sequence is 16 residues long. The trim removed 2 bases at V and 4 bases at J, leaving 8 bases unmatched. Germline V CDR1 and CDR2: KGHSH, LQKENI. Study-wide results and caveats: Donor immune exposure was known only as CMV serostatus.

Vbeta (60) and Jbeta (13) primers were used in the PCR. Clones were sequenced by immunoSEQ multiplex PCR, and TCRdb holds only the in-frame ones, with some missing. The sample carries 140,000 or so clones, approximately 80% recorded once. Of note for this clone: What it binds is not known.

Sequenced material: PBMCs. This chain links TRBV18 with TRBJ1-2; TRBD1 matches 9 bases. This receptor was obtained from a man in his forties or fifties in good health and CMV-seronegative. The CDR3 loop is CASSPSPGQGAYGYTF. CDR3 DNA sequence: TGTGCCAGCTCACCATCTCCGGGACAGGGAGCCTATGGCTACACCTTC.